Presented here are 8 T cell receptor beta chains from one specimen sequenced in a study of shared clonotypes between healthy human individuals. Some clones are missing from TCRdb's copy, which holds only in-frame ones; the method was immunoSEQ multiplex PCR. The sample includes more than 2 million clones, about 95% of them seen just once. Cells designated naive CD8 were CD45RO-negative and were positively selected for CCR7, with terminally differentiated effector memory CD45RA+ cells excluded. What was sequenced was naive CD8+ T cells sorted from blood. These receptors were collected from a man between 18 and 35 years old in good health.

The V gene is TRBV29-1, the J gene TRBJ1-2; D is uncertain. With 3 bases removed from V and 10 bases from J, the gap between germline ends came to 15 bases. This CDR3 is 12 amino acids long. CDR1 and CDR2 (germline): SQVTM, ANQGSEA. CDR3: CSVEALGGFYTF. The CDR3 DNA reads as TGCAGCGTTGAGGCCCTTGGCGGGTTCTACACCTTC.

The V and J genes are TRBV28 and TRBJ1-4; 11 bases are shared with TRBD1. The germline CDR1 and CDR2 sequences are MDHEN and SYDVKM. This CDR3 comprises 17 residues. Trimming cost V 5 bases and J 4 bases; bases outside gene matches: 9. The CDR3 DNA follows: TGTGCCAGCAGTATTCTGGGACAGGGGGGCATTAATGAAAAACTGTTTTTT. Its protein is CASSILGQGGINEKLFF.

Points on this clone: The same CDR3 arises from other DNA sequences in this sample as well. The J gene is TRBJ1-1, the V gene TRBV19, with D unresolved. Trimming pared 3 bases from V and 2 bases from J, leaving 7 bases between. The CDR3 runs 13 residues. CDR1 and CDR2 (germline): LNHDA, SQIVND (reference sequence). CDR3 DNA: TGTGCCAGTAGTATTCTGCAAAACACTGAAGCTTTCTTT. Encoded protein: CASSILQNTEAFF. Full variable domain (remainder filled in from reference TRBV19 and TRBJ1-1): DGGITQSPKYLFRKEGQNVTLSCEQNLNHDAMYWYRQDPGQGLRLIYYSQIVNDFQKGDIAEGYSVSREKKESFPLTVTSAQKNPTAFYLCASSILQNTEAFFGQGTRLTVV.

CDR3 in DNA: TGTGCCACCGGGACCGTCAATCAGCCCCAGCATTTT. This gives the protein CATGTVNQPQHF. The chain recombines TRBV19 with TRBJ1-5; TRBD1 is a possible D gene (5 bases). From germline, CDR1 is LNHDA and CDR2 SQIVND (reference sequence). The V end lost 10 bases, the J end lost 3 bases, and 10 bases lay between the germline ends. This CDR3 contains 12 residues. The full variable domain, with the rest looked up from reference TRBV19 and TRBJ1-5, is DGGITQSPKYLFRKEGQNVTLSCEQNLNHDAMYWYRQDPGQGLRLIYYSQIVNDFQKGDIAEGYSVSREKKESFPLTVTSAQKNPTAFYLCATGTVNQPQHFGDGTRLSIL.

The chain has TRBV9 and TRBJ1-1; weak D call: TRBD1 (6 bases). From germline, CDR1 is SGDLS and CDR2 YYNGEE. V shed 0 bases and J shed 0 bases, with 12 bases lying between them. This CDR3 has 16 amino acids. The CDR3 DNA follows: TGTGCCAGCAGCGTAGAGGACAGTTCCATGAACACTGAAGCTTTCTTT. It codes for CASSVEDSSMNTEAFF.

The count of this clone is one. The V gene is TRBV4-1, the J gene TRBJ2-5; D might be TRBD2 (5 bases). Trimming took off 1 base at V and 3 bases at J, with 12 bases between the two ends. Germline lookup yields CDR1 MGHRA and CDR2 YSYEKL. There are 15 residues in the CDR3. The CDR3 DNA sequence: TGCGCCAGCAGCCAAGTAGATTTCGGGGAAGAGACCCAGTACTTC. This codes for CASSQVDFGEETQYF.

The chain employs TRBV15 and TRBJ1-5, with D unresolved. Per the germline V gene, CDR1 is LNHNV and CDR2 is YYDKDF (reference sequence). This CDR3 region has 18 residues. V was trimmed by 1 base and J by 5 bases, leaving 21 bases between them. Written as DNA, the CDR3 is TGTGCCACCAGCAGAGTGCCCATTTCCAGCTTAAAGGATCAGCCCCAGCATTTT. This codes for CATSRVPISSLKDQPQHF.

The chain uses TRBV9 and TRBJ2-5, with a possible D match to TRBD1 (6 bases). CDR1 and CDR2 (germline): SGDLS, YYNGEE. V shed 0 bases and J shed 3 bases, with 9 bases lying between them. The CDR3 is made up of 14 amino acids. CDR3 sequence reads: CASSVGNREETQYF. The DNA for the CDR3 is TGTGCCAGCAGCGTAGGAAACAGGGAAGAGACCCAGTACTTC.